These 4 T cell receptor beta chains came from one sample sequenced in a study of blood T cell repertoires in COVID-19. Profiled with immunoSEQ multiplex PCR; TCRdb holds only in-frame clones, not every one. The sample contains fewer than 200,000 clones, roughly 79% of which appear only once. Material for sequencing was peripheral blood. These TCRs come from a woman older than 75 with COVID-19, enrolled during active disease.

This clone was picked up one time. This chain joins TRBV9 and TRBJ2-1; tentative D call: TRBD2 (5 bases). V was pared by 4 bases and J by 10 bases, with 24 bases between. The CDR3 is 16 amino acids. Germline V gene data show CDR1 as SGDLS and CDR2 as YYNGEE. The CDR3 spells CASSPRRASGSMEQFF. Written as DNA, the CDR3 is TGTGCCAGCAGCCCCCGGCGGGCGTCGGGAAGTATGGAGCAGTTCTTC.

CDR3 sequence: CASSLGRLYGYTF. In DNA form, the CDR3 reads TGTGCCAGCAGCTTGGGGAGACTGTATGGCTACACCTTC. The chain links TRBV5-6 to TRBJ1-2; D is unresolved. Germline V gene sequence: CDR1 SGHDT, CDR2 YYEEEE. V was clipped by 0 bases and J by 5 bases, with 8 bases between them. The CDR3 sequence is 13 residues long.

As DNA, the CDR3 is TGTGCCAGCAGCTTAGCGCGACTAGCGGATGGGGGCGGCTCCTACAATGAGCAGTTCTTC. The encoded protein is CASSLARLADGGGSYNEQFF. The rearrangement uses TRBV7-2 and TRBJ2-1; 9 nucleotides line up with TRBD2. Germline CDR1 reads SGHTA; CDR2 reads FQGNSA. The ends lost 0 bases at V and 0 bases at J; junction bases unmatched: 12. The CDR3 totals 20 residues.

This clone was seen once. The rearrangement uses TRBV7-9 and TRBJ1-1; 11 bases fit TRBD1. Germline V gives CDR1 SEHNR, CDR2 FQNEAQ (reference sequence). The ends lost 5 bases at V and 9 bases at J; junction bases unmatched: 8. The CDR3 sequence is 14 residues long. The CDR3 region has the DNA TGTGCCAGCAGCCCGATGTCGGACAGGGGGCAAGCTTTCTTT. Protein product: CASSPMSDRGQAFF.